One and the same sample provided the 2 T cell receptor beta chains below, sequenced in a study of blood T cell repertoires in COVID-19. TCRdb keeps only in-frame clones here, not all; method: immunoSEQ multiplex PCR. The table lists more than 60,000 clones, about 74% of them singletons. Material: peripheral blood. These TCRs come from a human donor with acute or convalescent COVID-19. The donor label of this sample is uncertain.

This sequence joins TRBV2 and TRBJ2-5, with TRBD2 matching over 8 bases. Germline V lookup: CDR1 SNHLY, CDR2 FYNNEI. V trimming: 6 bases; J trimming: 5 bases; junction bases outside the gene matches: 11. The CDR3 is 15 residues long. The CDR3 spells CASSETGGTKETQYF. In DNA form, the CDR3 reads TGTGCCAGCAGCGAAACGGGGGGGACAAAGGAGACCCAGTACTTC.

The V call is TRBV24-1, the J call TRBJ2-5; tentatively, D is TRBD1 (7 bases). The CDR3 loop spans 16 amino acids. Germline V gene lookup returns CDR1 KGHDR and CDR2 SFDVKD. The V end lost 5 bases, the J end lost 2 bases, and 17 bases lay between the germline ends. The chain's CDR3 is CATSGSSRGVQETQYF. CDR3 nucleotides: TGTGCCACCAGTGGATCTAGCAGGGGGGTACAAGAGACCCAGTACTTC.